This is a list of T cell receptor beta chains from one sample in a study of T-cell memory formation after mild COVID-19. TCRdb itself ran the 5' RACE reads through MiXCR, one entry per CDR3 protein. This sample has roughly 500,000 distinct CDR3 sequences; over 20% occur once, and the top ten carry around 12%. The specimen sequenced was PBMCs or a T cell subset sorted from them (not recorded which). These receptors came from an adult woman who had mild COVID-19 (a few samples of this study predate the infection). Cell type and time point are not known. Each CDR3 is given with its conserved first and last residue. The D gene is left open where the match is weak.

v_gene,d_gene,CDR3aa
TRBV5-1,TRBD2,CASSPGTSGGIPYNEQFF
TRBV5-5,.,CASSLVKGVGTEQYF
TRBV7-2,TRBD2,CASSLVAGGINEQFF
TRBV4-2,TRBD1,CASSETGGLPYGYTF
TRBV4-1,.,CASRSSAARGDEQYF
TRBV12-3/TRBV12-4,TRBD2,CASSLSSGGAISNEQFF
TRBV6-2/TRBV6-3,TRBD2,CASSYLIAGGGRYQETQYF
TRBV12-3/TRBV12-4,.,CASSRQLFSYEQYF
TRBV10-3,.,CAISDPLADTQYF
TRBV5-1,TRBD1,CASTPTGQGAVYGYTF
TRBV20-1,TRBD2,CSARDGLAGVLPEEQYF
TRBV12-3/TRBV12-4,.,CASKLGPLRPDYGYTF
TRBV20-1,.,CSARVGQSNQPQHF
TRBV9,.,CASSVGGANEQFF
TRBV24-1,.,CATSDLREVVRYF
TRBV10-3,.,CAISESGRGQPQHF
TRBV7-9,.,CASSPSGEAFF
TRBV7-8,.,CASSLLGLNTGELFF
TRBV7-9,.,CATWDNEQFF
TRBV20-1,.,CSARTFGDPKKDTQYF
TRBV12-3/TRBV12-4,TRBD1,CASSLRQGATDTQYF
TRBV12-3/TRBV12-4,.,CASSPGPSGNEQFF
TRBV23-1,TRBD1,CASTRLGQGRSSYNSPLHF
TRBV20-1,TRBD1,CSAGGTARGYNSPLHF
TRBV11-2,TRBD2,CASSLLAGVGNEQFF
TRBV14,.,CASRASAAGLLRDEQFF
TRBV3-1,.,CASSQSGGSNEQFF
TRBV7-9,TRBD1,CASSPPVGTGSTGELFF
TRBV2,.,CASSEGYYEQYF
TRBV4-2,.,CASSQDRQGSSPLHF
TRBV29-1,.,CSVLLRGGVYGYTF
TRBV29-1,TRBD2,CSVSLAGGNEQFF
TRBV7-8,TRBD2,CASSLSGGFYNEQFF
TRBV12-3/TRBV12-4,.,CAVLGEWVGELFF
TRBV3-1,.,CASSLRLGEQFF
TRBV11-1,TRBD1,CASKNRGTEAFF
TRBV4-1,TRBD1,CASSQEDRAVDTQYF
TRBV6-5,TRBD1,CASSYGRQGGGDYGYTF
TRBV5-1,.,CASSFTVNQETQYF
TRBV7-8,.,CASSSGTATYGYTF
TRBV20-1,.,CSVLQIAKNIQYF
TRBV12-3/TRBV12-4,.,CASIPKESYNEQFF
TRBV6-5,.,CASSNFPPGTSWNTIYF
TRBV4-1,TRBD1,CASSQSAQGAVSYNEQFF
TRBV7-2,.,CASKRVTGDNSPLHF
TRBV7-2,TRBD2,CASSLSSGTIYEQYF
TRBV6-5,.,CASSYAASAIPDQETQYF
TRBV7-9,.,CASSPPTGFGDTEAFF
TRBV6-5,.,CASSTPDWWDF
TRBV9,TRBD2,CASSVSAGGLGEQYF
TRBV20-1,TRBD1,CSARDRSKDRVDSPLHF